The sequence of this TCR beta chain was determined in a study of T cells in localized non-small cell lung cancer. Study-level points and caveats: It was uninvolved adjacent lung that showed the highest T cell clonality, exceeding tumor.

The length of the CDR3 is 11 residues. Germline-derived CDR1 and CDR2 are ENHRY and SYGVKD. Trimming took 6 bases from V and 1 from J, leaving 3 bases between them. Produced via immunoSEQ multiplex PCR; TCRdb's table is partial and in-frame only. Of roughly 40,000 clones in the sample, about 86% were seen once. This clone was found a few times. Its antigen is unidentified. The chain combines TRBV10-3 with TRBJ1-1, with D hard to call. This specimen was peripheral blood mononuclear cells, taken before any cancer treatment. The TCR sequence derives from a male donor older than 55 with stage II lung adenocarcinoma. The CDR3 region is CAIRGNTEAFF. The CDR3 DNA reads as TGTGCCATCAGGGGGAACACTGAAGCTTTCTTT.